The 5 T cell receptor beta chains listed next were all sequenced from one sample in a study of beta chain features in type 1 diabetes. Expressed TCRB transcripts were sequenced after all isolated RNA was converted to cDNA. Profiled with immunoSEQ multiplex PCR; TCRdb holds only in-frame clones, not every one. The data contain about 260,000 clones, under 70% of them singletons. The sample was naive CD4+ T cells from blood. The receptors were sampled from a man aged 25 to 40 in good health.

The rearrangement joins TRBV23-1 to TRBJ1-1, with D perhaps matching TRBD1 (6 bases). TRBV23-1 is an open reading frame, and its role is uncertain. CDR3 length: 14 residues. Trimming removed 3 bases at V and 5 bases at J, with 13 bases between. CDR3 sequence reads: CASSHHDRPTEAFF. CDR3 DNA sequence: TGCGCCAGCAGTCACCACGACAGGCCGACTGAAGCTTTCTTT.

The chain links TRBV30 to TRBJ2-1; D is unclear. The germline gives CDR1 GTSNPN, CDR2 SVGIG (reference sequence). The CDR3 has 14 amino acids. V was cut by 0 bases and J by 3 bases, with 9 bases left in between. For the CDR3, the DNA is TGTGCCTGGAGTGTACGTTCGGACTACAATGAGCAGTTCTTC. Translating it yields CAWSVRSDYNEQFF.

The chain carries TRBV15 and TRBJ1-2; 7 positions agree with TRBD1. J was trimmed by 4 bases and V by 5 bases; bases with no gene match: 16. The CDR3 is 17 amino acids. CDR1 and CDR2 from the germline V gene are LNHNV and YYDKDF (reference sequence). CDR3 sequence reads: CATSARTGKFASYGYTF. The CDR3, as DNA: TGTGCCACCAGCGCCCGGACAGGAAAGTTTGCGTCCTATGGCTACACCTTC.

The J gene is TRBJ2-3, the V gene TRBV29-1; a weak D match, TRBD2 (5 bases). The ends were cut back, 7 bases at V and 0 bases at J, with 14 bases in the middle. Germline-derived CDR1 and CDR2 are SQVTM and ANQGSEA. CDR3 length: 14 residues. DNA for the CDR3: TGCAGCGCCCTCGGGCGGGCGAGCACAGATACGCAGTATTTT. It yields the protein CSALGRASTDTQYF.

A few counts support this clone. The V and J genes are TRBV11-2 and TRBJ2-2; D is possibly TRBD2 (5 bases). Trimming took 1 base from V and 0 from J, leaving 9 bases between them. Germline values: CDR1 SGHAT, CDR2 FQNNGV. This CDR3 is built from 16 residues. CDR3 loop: CASSLARGANTGELFF. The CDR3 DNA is TGTGCCAGCAGCTTAGCCCGGGGAGCGAACACCGGGGAGCTGTTTTTT. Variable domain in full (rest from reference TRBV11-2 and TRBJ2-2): EAGVAQSPRYKIIEKRQSVAFWCNPISGHATLYWYQQILGQGPKLLIQFQNNGVVDDSQLPKDRFSAERLKGVDSTLKIQPAKLEDSAVYLCASSLARGANTGELFFGEGSRLTVL.